These 31 T cell receptor beta chains share one sample of origin, sequenced in a study of T cell responses to AZD1222 COVID-19 vaccine. Sequenced by immunoSEQ multiplex PCR; TCRdb stores in-frame clones only, minus some. This repertoire shows 200,000 to 300,000 clones, about 92% found once; its top ten account for less than 0.6%. The sample consisted of peripheral blood, taken on day 0 of AZD1222 vaccination. Every receptor here comes from an adult in good health.

The V call is TRBV28, the J call TRBJ2-7, with 8 bases aligning to TRBD1. The CDR3 covers 14 residues. In germline, CDR1 is MDHEN, CDR2 SYDVKM. Unmatched junction bases numbered 0, after V lost 0 bases and J lost 2 bases. The CDR3 loop reads CASSLWGQAYEQYF. The CDR3 DNA follows: TGTGCCAGCAGTTTATGGGGACAGGCCTACGAGCAGTACTTC.

The chain uses TRBV3-1 (or the pseudogene TRBV3-2) and TRBJ1-4; 7 nucleotides line up with TRBD1. The CDR3 contains 14 residues. Germline values: CDR1 LGHDT, CDR2 YNNKEL (reference sequence). V lost 4 bases to trimming and J lost 5 bases; unmatched junction nucleotides: 4. In nucleotides, the CDR3 is TGTGCCAGCAGCCCCGGGACAGTAAATGAAAAACTGTTTTTT. Amino acid sequence: CASSPGTVNEKLFF.

This clone was recorded once. The J gene is TRBJ1-3, the V gene TRBV27; tentatively, D is TRBD1 (5 bases). There are 14 residues in the CDR3. V shed 3 bases and J shed 4 bases, with 10 bases lying between them. The germline CDR1 and CDR2 sequences are MNHEY and SMNVEV (reference sequence). The CDR3 coding sequence is TGTGCCAGCAGTTTTGCGGGGGACGGAAACACCATATATTTT. Protein product: CASSFAGDGNTIYF.

The rearrangement links TRBV3-1 (or the pseudogene TRBV3-2) to TRBJ2-1, with 12 bases lining up with TRBD2. V gave up 2 bases and J gave up 2 bases; unmatched junction bases: 10. In germline, CDR1 is LGHDT, CDR2 YNNKEL (reference sequence). The length of the CDR3 is 19 residues. The CDR3 reads CASSQPGLAGGKTYNEQFF. CDR3 DNA sequence: TGTGCCAGCAGCCAACCGGGTCTAGCGGGGGGGAAAACCTACAATGAGCAGTTCTTC.

The CDR3 DNA follows: TGTGCCAGTAGTATTTCAGGGTACACTGAAGCTTTCTTT. Protein product: CASSISGYTEAFF. V is TRBV19 and J is TRBJ1-1; D is possibly TRBD1 (5 bases). Trimming took off 3 bases at V and 3 bases at J, with 8 bases between the two ends. This CDR3 spans 13 amino acids. Germline V CDR1 and CDR2: LNHDA, SQIVND (reference sequence).

This rearrangement joins TRBV5-6 to TRBJ2-6; D is undetermined. V lost 1 base, J lost 4 bases, and 6 bases lay in between. Germline V gives CDR1 SGHDT, CDR2 YYEEEE. The CDR3 is 14 amino acids. CDR3 nucleotide sequence: TGTGCCAGCAGCTTGACAGCCGGGGCCAACGTCCTGACTTTC. Protein sequence: CASSLTAGANVLTF.

The V call is TRBV6-6, the J call TRBJ1-6; 7 nucleotides agree with TRBD1. The CDR3 is 16 amino acids. Germline CDR1 MNHNY, CDR2 SVGAGI (reference sequence). V gave up 5 bases and J gave up 7 bases; unmatched junction bases: 11. This chain's CDR3 is CASSIRQGSINSPLHF. DNA for the CDR3: TGTGCCAGCAGTATTCGACAGGGATCAATAAATTCACCCCTCCACTTT.

The genes are TRBV5-5 and TRBJ2-1; 10 nucleotides match TRBD1. This CDR3 spans 15 amino acids. Looked up from germline, CDR1 is SGHKS and CDR2 is YYEKEE (reference sequence). V was pared by 6 bases and J by 5 bases, with 8 bases of the junction left unmatched. This CDR3 reads CASTLPGQGHNEQFF. DNA for the CDR3: TGTGCCAGCACCCTACCGGGACAGGGGCACAATGAGCAGTTCTTC.

The genes are TRBV20-1 and TRBJ1-1; D not resolved. V lost 4 bases, J lost 1 base, and 4 bases lay in between. This CDR3 region has 11 residues. The V gene's germline CDR1 is DFQATT and CDR2 SNEGSKA (reference sequence). CDR3 loop: CSAIRNTEAFF. CDR3 DNA: TGCAGTGCTATTAGGAACACTGAAGCTTTCTTT.

The chain joins TRBV5-1 to TRBJ2-7; D assignment may be TRBD1 or TRBD2 (5 bases each). Germline CDR1 is SGHRS and CDR2 is YFSETQ. This CDR3 comprises 15 residues. V was cut by 4 bases and J by 6 bases, with 20 bases left in between. In nucleotides, the CDR3 is TGCGCCAGCAGCCCTGGGACCCAAGGTCTCGGCGAGCAGTACTTC. This encodes CASSPGTQGLGEQYF.

This rearrangement joins TRBV9 to TRBJ2-3; 9 positions agree with TRBD2. V lost 2 bases, J lost 3 bases, and 7 bases stayed unmatched. In germline, CDR1 is SGDLS, CDR2 YYNGEE. This CDR3 contains 16 residues. CDR3 residues: CASSVGTSFGTDTQYF. Here the CDR3 DNA reads TGTGCCAGCAGCGTTGGGACTAGCTTTGGGACAGATACGCAGTATTTT.

The chain recombines TRBV2 with TRBJ1-2, with D perhaps TRBD1 (6 bases). The CDR3 length is 12 residues. CDR1 is SNHLY and CDR2 is FYNNEI in the germline V gene. The V and J ends lost 5 bases and 8 bases respectively, with 12 bases between them. The CDR3 coding sequence is TGTGCCAGCAGTCGGGACACCTGGGGCTACACCTTC. As protein: CASSRDTWGYTF.

The rearrangement joins TRBV5-4 to TRBJ2-7, with TRBD2 identical over 10 bases. The germline V gene has CDR1 SGHNT and CDR2 YYREEE (reference sequence). V trimming: 0 bases; J trimming: 1 base; junction bases outside the gene matches: 7. The CDR3 length is 17 residues. The CDR3 protein is CASSLGPRTSGSYEQYF. CDR3 nucleotides: TGTGCCAGCAGCTTGGGGCCCCGGACTAGCGGTTCCTACGAGCAGTACTTC. The variable domain in full, with the rest retrieved from reference TRBV5-4 and TRBJ2-7, is ETGVTQSPTHLIKTRGQQVTLRCSSQSGHNTVSWYQQALGQGPQFIFQYYREEENGRGNFPPRFSGLQFPNYSSELNVNALELDDSALYLCASSLGPRTSGSYEQYFGPGTRLTVT.

The CDR3 DNA reads as TGTGCCAGCAGCCCCAAGGGGGGGGGCGTCCGGACCGGGGAGCTGTTTTTT. It is translated as CASSPKGGGVRTGELFF. This chain links TRBV7-2 with TRBJ2-2; weak D call: TRBD2 (7 bases). V lost 5 bases and J 5 bases, leaving 21 bases between the germline ends. This CDR3 contains 17 residues. CDR1 is SGHTA and CDR2 is FQGNSA in the germline V gene.

This clone occurred once. V is TRBV28 and J is TRBJ2-1, with 8 nucleotides matching TRBD1. V shed 4 bases, J shed 0 bases, and the junction held 8 bases outside the gene matches. The CDR3 length is 17 residues. Germline V gene data show CDR1 as MDHEN and CDR2 as SYDVKM. CDR3 sequence reads: CASSSPRTGSSYNEQFF. CDR3 sequence (DNA): TGTGCCAGCAGTTCCCCTCGGACAGGGAGCTCCTACAATGAGCAGTTCTTC. The whole variable domain, remainder taken from reference TRBV28 and TRBJ2-1, is DVKVTQSSRYLVKRTGEKVFLECVQDMDHENMFWYRQDPGLGLRLIYFSYDVKMKEKGDIPEGYSVSREKKERFSLILESASTNQTSMYLCASSSPRTGSSYNEQFFGPGTRLTVL.

The J gene is TRBJ1-5, the V gene TRBV7-8, with a tentative D call TRBD1 (6 bases). V gave up 5 bases and J gave up 0 bases, with 14 bases separating them. This CDR3 spans 16 amino acids. Germline-derived CDR1 and CDR2 are SGHVS and FQNEAQ. CDR3 loop: CASSMTGEVSNQPQHF. CDR3 nucleotides: TGTGCCAGCAGCATGACAGGTGAAGTTAGCAATCAGCCCCAGCATTTT.

This rearrangement joins TRBV4-2 to TRBJ1-1; the D is unclear. The CDR3 loop spans 16 amino acids. V dropped 0 bases and J dropped 8 bases, with 19 bases sitting between them. Looked up from germline, CDR1 is LGHNA and CDR2 is YNFKEQ. CDR3 amino acids: CASSQDAAGSGGEAFF. The CDR3 DNA sequence: TGTGCCAGCAGCCAAGACGCGGCCGGCAGTGGAGGGGAAGCTTTCTTT.

V is TRBV7-8 and J is TRBJ2-1; D call uncertain. CDR3 length: 14 residues. CDR1 and CDR2 (germline): SGHVS, FQNEAQ. The V end lost 2 bases, the J end lost 12 bases, and 17 bases lay between the germline ends. This CDR3 is CASSLKRAPGGQFF. The CDR3 nucleotides read TGTGCCAGCAGCTTAAAAAGGGCTCCAGGTGGGCAGTTCTTC.

The V gene is TRBV7-9, the J gene TRBJ2-6; perhaps TRBD2 as D (6 bases). This CDR3 has 16 amino acids. V was pared by 4 bases and J by 2 bases, with 12 bases between. Germline loops: CDR1 SEHNR, CDR2 FQNEAQ (reference sequence). In DNA, the CDR3 is TGTGCCAGCAGCTCGGGACTGTGGGCTGGGGCCAACGTCCTGACTTTC. Amino acid sequence: CASSSGLWAGANVLTF. The variable domain in full, with the rest retrieved from reference TRBV7-9 and TRBJ2-6, is DTGVSQNPRHKITKRGQNVTFRCDPISEHNRLYWYRQTLGQGPEFLTYFQNEAQLEKSRLLSDRFSAERPKGSFSTLEIQRTEQGDSAMYLCASSSGLWAGANVLTFGAGSRLTVL.

This chain connects TRBV6-6 to TRBJ2-7; the D call may be TRBD1 or TRBD2 (6 bases each). V dropped 4 bases and J dropped 2 bases, with 12 bases sitting between them. Germline CDR1 and CDR2: MNHNY and SVGAGI (reference sequence). CDR3 length: 14 residues. The CDR3 DNA reads TGTGCCAGCAGTTCCTCGGGGGCTGCCTACGAGCAGTACTTC. Protein: CASSSSGAAYEQYF.

This sequence joins TRBV9 and TRBJ1-1; TRBD1 aligns across 12 bases. The J segment lost 5 bases and the V segment lost 4 bases, leaving 9 bases of the junction unmatched. The CDR3 is 16 residues long. The germline V gene encodes CDR1 SGDLS and CDR2 YYNGEE. In DNA, the CDR3 is TGTGCCAGCAGCTTTAGTAGGGACAGGGGGCGAACTGAAGCTTTCTTT. Translated, it gives CASSFSRDRGRTEAFF.

This chain links TRBV10-1 with TRBJ2-1; D may be TRBD1 (6 bases). The CDR3 is 16 amino acids. V lost 5 bases and J lost 0, with 14 bases in between. Looked up from germline, CDR1 is WNHNN and CDR2 is SYGVQD (reference sequence). CDR3 region: CASSNQQGRSYNEQFF. CDR3 sequence (DNA): TGCGCCAGCAGTAATCAACAGGGCCGCTCCTACAATGAGCAGTTCTTC.

V gene TRBV29-1 combines with J gene TRBJ2-1, with D maybe TRBD2 (6 bases). The V end lost 5 bases, the J end lost 3 bases, and 14 bases lay between the germline ends. The CDR3 loop spans 14 amino acids. In germline, CDR1 is SQVTM, CDR2 ANQGSEA. The CDR3 here is CSVSDLGGYNEQFF. The DNA for the CDR3 is TGCAGCGTTTCGGACCTGGGGGGCTACAATGAGCAGTTCTTC.

Comment on this clone: The identical CDR3 is also encoded by other nucleotide sequences in the sample. V and J are TRBV7-2 and TRBJ1-2; possibly TRBD1 for D (5 bases). CDR1 is SGHTA, CDR2 FQGNSA, per germline. CDR3 length: 14 amino acids. The germline V and J ends were trimmed by 0 bases and 4 bases, with 9 bases remaining between them. CDR3 in DNA: TGTGCCAGCAGCTTAGCGTTGGGGGGCTATGGCTACACCTTC. Translating it yields CASSLALGGYGYTF.

The chain uses TRBV7-2 and TRBJ2-7, with D perhaps being TRBD1 or TRBD2 (5 bases each). The germline gives CDR1 SGHTA, CDR2 FQGNSA. This CDR3 has 15 amino acids. Trimming took off 6 bases at V and 3 bases at J, with 18 bases between the two ends. The CDR3 sequence: CASSGGGGFGYEQYF. The CDR3, as DNA: TGTGCCAGCAGTGGGGGTGGCGGGTTCGGCTACGAGCAGTACTTC.

The gene calls are TRBV6-5 and TRBJ2-1; 9 nucleotides line up with TRBD2. This CDR3 has 13 amino acids. The junction had 6 bases not matched to a gene; V was cut back by 6 bases and J by 9 bases. Per germline, CDR1 MNHEY and CDR2 SVGAGI. The CDR3 DNA sequence: TGTGCCAGCAGACGTAGCGGGGGCGGTGAGCAGTTCTTC. Translated: CASRRSGGGEQFF.

The CDR3 is CASITWMNTEAFF. The CDR3 region has the DNA TGTGCCAGCATCACTTGGATGAACACTGAAGCTTTCTTT. V and J are TRBV28 and TRBJ1-1; unclear D gene. Germline CDR1 is MDHEN and CDR2 is SYDVKM. Trimming cost V 7 bases and J 0 bases, with 9 bases left between them. CDR3 length: 13 amino acids. Drawing the rest from reference TRBV28 and TRBJ1-1, the complete variable domain is DVKVTQSSRYLVKRTGEKVFLECVQDMDHENMFWYRQDPGLGLRLIYFSYDVKMKEKGDIPEGYSVSREKKERFSLILESASTNQTSMYLCASITWMNTEAFFGQGTRLTVV.

This clone was picked up one time. This CDR3 reads CASSSQPQHF. DNA for the CDR3: TGTGCCAGCAGCTCACAGCCCCAGCATTTT. The chain uses TRBV28 and TRBJ1-5; no reliable D call. With 6 bases removed from V and 7 bases from J, the gap between germline ends came to 4 bases. The germline CDR1 and CDR2 sequences are MDHEN and SYDVKM. This CDR3 region has 10 residues.

The V and J genes are TRBV28 and TRBJ1-2; D is unresolved. V was clipped by 6 bases and J by 0 bases, with 8 bases between them. The germline gives CDR1 MDHEN, CDR2 SYDVKM. There are 13 residues in the CDR3. This chain's CDR3 is CASSRGPNYGYTF. The CDR3 DNA is TGTGCCAGCAGCCGCGGACCTAACTATGGCTACACCTTC.

This clone has more than one count but fewer than ten. The rearrangement uses TRBV3-1 (or the pseudogene TRBV3-2) and TRBJ1-2; a possible D gene is TRBD1 (6 bases). Germline-derived CDR1 and CDR2 are LGHDT and YNNKEL (reference sequence). The CDR3 contains 16 residues. Trimming took off 3 bases at V and 5 bases at J, with 19 bases between the two ends. This CDR3 reads CASSHSGGHLVYGYTF. The CDR3 DNA sequence: TGTGCCAGCAGCCACTCGGGGGGGCATCTAGTATATGGCTACACCTTC.

The chain has TRBV28 and TRBJ2-3; D is uncertain. The germline V gene has CDR1 MDHEN and CDR2 SYDVKM. With 2 bases removed from V and 0 bases from J, the gap between germline ends came to 12 bases. The CDR3 is 16 amino acids. The CDR3 sequence is CASSLMRPFSTDTQYF. The CDR3 bases are TGTGCCAGCAGTTTAATGCGCCCCTTTAGCACAGATACGCAGTATTTT.